This entry features one T cell receptor (beta chain) sequence. CDR1 is SEHNR and CDR2 is FQNEAQ in the germline V gene (reference sequence). Losses at the gene ends were 1 base for V and 4 bases for J; bases not matched to a gene: 6. The CDR3 has 15 amino acids. These data originate in a study of blood T cell repertoires in COVID-19. Study-level background: Samples came from the United States, Italy and Spain, spanning acute and convalescent COVID-19. From T cells, B-cell-depleted T cells, or PBMCs came the material, which was cDNA or gDNA.

As originally analysed: Estimation of nucleated cell counts relied on the amplification of reference gene primers. Here immunoSEQ multiplex PCR was the method, and the copy in TCRdb shows in-frame clones only, minus some. Clone size and the V and J calls come from that table; the DNA yielded D and trimming. The sample has roughly 43,000 clones, roughly 84% seen once. The receptor was isolated from a woman in her 70s in a cohort sampled during active COVID-19. V gene TRBV7-9 combines with J gene TRBJ1-1; 7 positions agree with TRBD1. Sequenced material: peripheral blood. The CDR3 is CASSLVRTGLTEAFF. CDR3 nucleotide sequence: TGTGCCAGCAGCTTAGTGCGGACAGGACTCACTGAAGCTTTCTTT.